What follows is one TCR beta chain and its context. Germline values: CDR1 SQVTM, CDR2 ANQGSEA. CDR3 size: 13 residues. The J segment lost 2 bases and the V segment lost 6 bases, leaving 3 bases of the junction unmatched. Study members were between roughly 18 and 89 years old and lived in fewer than 30 US regions. The record originates from a study of blood T cell repertoires in COVID-19. Original processing methods: Estimates of nucleated cell counts were drawn from the amplification of reference gene primers. The data were produced by immunoSEQ multiplex PCR, yet TCRdb's version contains in-frame clones alone and is incomplete. The DNA was the basis for D and trimming; V, J and clone size are from that table. The data show around 230,000 clones, around 90% seen once.

Material for sequencing was PBMCs or T cells enriched from blood (not recorded which). This clonotype originated in a woman aged 30 to 39 who had recovered from COVID-19. The chain links TRBV29-1 to TRBJ1-3, with 8 nucleotides matching TRBD1. CDR3 amino acids: CSVRTGTGNTIYF. The DNA for the CDR3 is TGCAGCGTAAGGACAGGGACTGGAAACACCATATATTTT.